This T cell receptor beta chain was sequenced for a study of T cells in Graves' hyperthyroidism and ophthalmopathy. This clonotype showed up just a few times. Germline CDR1 is SGHVS and CDR2 is FQNEAQ. The CDR3 consists of 13 residues. V was shortened by 6 bases and J by 4 bases, with 12 bases between the two germline ends. There were TCR beta CDR3 regions amplified from RNA transcripts. Initially, a first-round RT-PCR of the TCR CDR3 employed the HTBI primer set. From the multiplex PCR reads, TCRdb called clonotypes with MiXCR, one entry per CDR3 protein. The table shows about 660,000 distinct CDR3 sequences, with 40% to 55% occurring only once.

This sequence was found in an adult man with Graves' disease, either hyperthyroidism or ophthalmopathy (not recorded which). J is TRBJ1-1 and V is TRBV7-8; D is possibly TRBD1 (5 bases). The material sequenced was peripheral blood or thyroid tissue (not recorded which). Here the CDR3 reads CASRVPGPTEAFF. CDR3 nucleotides: TGTGCCAGCAGAGTACCGGGGCCCACTGAAGCTTTCTTT. The full variable domain, with the rest looked up from reference TRBV7-8 and TRBJ1-1, is GAGVSQSPRYKVAKRGQDVALRCDPISGHVSLFWYQQALGQGPEFLTYFQNEAQLDKSGLPSDRFFAERPEGSVSTLKIQRTQQEDSAVYLCASRVPGPTEAFFGQGTRLTVV.